This T cell receptor beta chain was captured in a study of blood T cells in healthy people across ages. Study-wide findings and caveats: TCR beta diversity correlated strongly with naive T cell percentage.

With a J-beta primer mix and a sample-barcoded 5' primer, a second PCR ran about 7 to 12 cycles. One entry per CDR3 protein, called by TCRdb with MiXCR from the 5' RACE reads. The sample consists of 1.5 million to 2 million distinct CDR3 sequences, approximately 30% of them appearing once. Worth noting for this clonotype: Its cognate antigen is unknown.

Trimming took 5 bases from V and 0 from J, leaving 10 bases between them. Germline CDR1 reads MNHEY; CDR2 reads SVGAGI. This CDR3 is built from 15 residues. This TCR came from a woman aged 25 to 39 in good health. This chain joins TRBV6-5 and TRBJ2-2; maybe TRBD2 (5 bases). The sample comprised blood. CDR3 bases: TGTGCCAGCAGTAAAGGAGGTGCGAACACCGGGGAGCTGTTTTTT. This gives the protein CASSKGGANTGELFF.